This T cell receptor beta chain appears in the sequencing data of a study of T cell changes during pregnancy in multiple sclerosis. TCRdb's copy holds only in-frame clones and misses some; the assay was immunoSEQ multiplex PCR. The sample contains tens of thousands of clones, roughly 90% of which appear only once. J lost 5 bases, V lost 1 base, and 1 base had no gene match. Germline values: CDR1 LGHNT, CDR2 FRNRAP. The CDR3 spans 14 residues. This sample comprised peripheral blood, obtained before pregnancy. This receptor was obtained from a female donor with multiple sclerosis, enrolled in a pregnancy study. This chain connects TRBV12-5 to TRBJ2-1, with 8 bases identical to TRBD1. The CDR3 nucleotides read TGTGCTAGTGGTTTGGGGACAGGGAACAATGAGCAGTTCTTC. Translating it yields CASGLGTGNNEQFF.